These T cell receptor beta chains were read from a single sample in a study of CD8 T cells in Susac syndrome. TCRdb reprocessed the immunoSEQ multiplex PCR reads via MiXCR and lists one record per CDR3 protein. The sample has nearly 200,000 distinct CDR3 sequences, 90% to 95% seen once. Sample: CD4+ T cells from PBMCs. These receptors all stem from a human donor with multiple sclerosis. Both conserved end residues are part of each CDR3. D genes are given only for firm matches. Clone size, where shown, is once, few, many, or a class for clones that have expanded.

v_call	d_call	clone_size	j_call	cdr3_aa	cdr3_nt
TRBV20-1	TRBD2	-	TRBJ2-1	CSASALAGGMFF	TGCAGTGCCTCCGCGCTAGCGGGGGGCATGTTCTTC
TRBV27	-	-	TRBJ2-1	CASSWRIYNEQFF	TGTGCCAGCAGTTGGAGGATTTACAATGAGCAGTTCTTC
TRBV19	-	-	TRBJ2-3	CAISMAHSFTDTQYF	TGTGCCATATCTATGGCCCACTCCTTCACAGATACGCAGTATTTT
TRBV29-1	TRBD2	-	TRBJ2-3	CSAGTSGEDTQYF	TGCAGCGCTGGGACTAGCGGGGAAGATACGCAGTATTTT
TRBV3-1	TRBD1	-	TRBJ2-7	CASSQGGLGGPEQYF	TGTGCCAGCAGCCAAGGTGGATTAGGGGGCCCCGAGCAGTACTTC
TRBV10-3	-	-	TRBJ2-5	CAIASRWGETQYF	TGTGCCATCGCGAGTCGGTGGGGAGAGACCCAGTACTTC
TRBV14	-	-	TRBJ1-6	CASSQGVEGSPLHF	TGTGCCAGCAGCCAAGGGGTTGAGGGTTCACCCCTCCACTTT
TRBV29-1	TRBD2	-	TRBJ2-5	CSVVGRARETQYF	TGCAGCGTTGTCGGGAGGGCCCGAGAGACCCAGTACTTC
TRBV7-8	-	once	TRBJ2-6	CASTPPFGGANVLTF	TGTGCCAGCACTCCTCCTTTCGGGGGGGCCAACGTCCTGACTTTC
TRBV7-9	TRBD1	-	TRBJ2-5	CASSSPGQGRETQYF	TGTGCCAGCAGCTCCCCGGGACAGGGGAGGGAGACCCAGTACTTC
TRBV9	-	-	TRBJ1-1	CASSVAWANTEAFF	TGTGCCAGCAGCGTAGCGTGGGCGAACACTGAAGCTTTCTTT
TRBV30	-	-	TRBJ1-2	CAWSVGQYGYTF	TGTGCCTGGAGTGTTGGTCAATATGGCTACACCTTC
TRBV7-2	-	-	TRBJ2-1	CASSLTLLRTASSYNEQFF	TGTGCCAGCAGCTTGACGTTGCTCAGGACAGCCAGCTCCTACAATGAGCAGTTCTTC
TRBV12-3/TRBV12-4	TRBD1	-	TRBJ2-3	CASSSRTGFTDTQYF	TGTGCCAGCAGCAGTCGGACAGGATTCACAGATACGCAGTATTTT
TRBV18	-	-	TRBJ2-3	CASSPNRVGSTDTQYF	TGTGCCAGCTCACCGAACAGGGTTGGGAGCACAGATACGCAGTATTTT
TRBV20-1	TRBD1	-	TRBJ1-2	CSARTDRGDYGYTF	TGCAGTGCTAGAACCGACAGGGGGGACTATGGCTACACCTTC
TRBV9	-	-	TRBJ1-3	CASSAQGPSGNTIYF	TGTGCCAGCAGCGCACAGGGCCCCTCTGGAAACACCATATATTTT
TRBV7-9	-	-	TRBJ2-1	CASSRRLGVYNEQFF	TGTGCCAGCAGCCGCCGTCTGGGGGTATACAATGAGCAGTTCTTC
TRBV9	-	-	TRBJ1-1	CASSPGSHRPEAFF	TGTGCCAGCAGCCCAGGGTCGCATCGCCCTGAAGCTTTCTTT
TRBV29-1	TRBD2	once	TRBJ2-1	CSVPPGLAGGSSNEQFF	TGCAGCGTTCCCCCGGGACTAGCGGGCGGATCGTCTAATGAGCAGTTCTTC
TRBV29-1	-	-	TRBJ1-1	CSVELGSTGTEAFF	TGCAGCGTTGAACTCGGCTCGACCGGCACTGAAGCTTTCTTT
TRBV12-3/TRBV12-4	-	few	TRBJ1-2	CASSLGEGGYTF	TGTGCCAGCAGTTTGGGGGAGGGCGGCTACACCTTC
TRBV15	-	-	TRBJ2-7	CATSRDSNEEQYF	TGTGCCACCAGTAGGGACTCCAACGAAGAGCAGTACTTC
TRBV2	-	-	TRBJ2-1	CASGSEHNEQFF	TGTGCCAGCGGGTCCGAGCACAATGAGCAGTTCTTC
TRBV12-5	-	-	TRBJ2-5	CASSQGSLETQYF	TGTGCTAGTTCACAGGGAAGTTTGGAGACCCAGTACTTC
TRBV20-1	-	once	TRBJ2-3	CSAPQPSLAGQYF	TGCAGTGCTCCTCAGCCCTCCCTGGCCGGGCAGTATTTT
TRBV13	-	-	TRBJ2-3	CASRFEGRSGTPDTQYF	TGTGCCAGCCGCTTTGAGGGCCGTAGTGGGACTCCAGATACGCAGTATTTT
TRBV29-1	TRBD1	-	TRBJ2-1	CSVDVPGQGMVLNEQFF	TGCAGCGTTGACGTCCCGGGACAGGGGATGGTTCTAAATGAGCAGTTCTTC
TRBV7-6	TRBD2	-	TRBJ2-1	CASSLARGRANEQFF	TGTGCCAGCAGCTTAGCGCGCGGGAGGGCCAATGAGCAGTTCTTC
TRBV6-1	-	-	TRBJ2-7	CASSTDSISAYEQYF	TGTGCCAGCAGTACTGACTCAATCTCAGCCTACGAGCAGTACTTC
TRBV6-1	TRBD2	-	TRBJ2-5	CASNDSGSLRETQYF	TGTGCCAGCAATGATAGCGGGAGCTTAAGGGAGACCCAGTACTTC
TRBV15	-	-	TRBJ1-2	CATSKTGREVRGYTF	TGTGCCACCAGCAAAACAGGGAGGGAGGTGCGAGGCTACACCTTC
TRBV20-1	-	few	TRBJ1-5	CSARVGGNQPQHF	TGCAGTGCTAGAGTGGGGGGAAATCAGCCCCAGCATTTT
TRBV10-3	-	-	TRBJ1-2	CAINGGHLSENYGYTF	TGTGCCATCAACGGGGGACACCTCTCCGAAAACTATGGCTACACCTTC
TRBV6-2/TRBV6-3	-	once	TRBJ1-2	CASSRPKQGNYGYTF	TGTGCCAGCAGTCGACCCAAACAGGGCAACTATGGCTACACCTTC
TRBV12-3/TRBV12-4	TRBD1	once	TRBJ1-5	CASRAQGALNQPQHF	TGTGCCAGCAGAGCACAGGGGGCCCTCAATCAGCCCCAGCATTTT
TRBV2	-	once	TRBJ2-1	CASRKGDYRNEQFF	TGTGCCAGCAGGAAGGGCGACTATCGCAATGAGCAGTTCTTC
TRBV3-1	-	-	TRBJ1-2	CASSQVSRVGYTF	TGTGCCAGCAGCCAAGTTTCCAGGGTTGGCTACACCTTC
TRBV15	-	once	TRBJ2-5	CATSRTFEGGQETQYF	TGTGCCACCAGCAGGACTTTTGAAGGGGGCCAAGAGACCCAGTACTTC
TRBV29-1	-	once	TRBJ2-6	CSVEGLPSGANVLTF	TGCAGCGTTGAGGGGCTTCCGTCGGGGGCCAACGTCCTGACTTTC
TRBV20-1	-	-	TRBJ2-1	CSAEAPKGLDEQFF	TGCAGTGCGGAAGCTCCGAAAGGGCTGGATGAGCAGTTCTTC
TRBV14	-	-	TRBJ2-7	CASSPTRPYEQYF	TGTGCCAGCAGTCCGACGAGGCCCTACGAGCAGTACTTC
TRBV30	TRBD1	-	TRBJ1-5	CAWSVKTGAMGQPQHF	TGTGCCTGGAGTGTGAAGACAGGGGCGATGGGACAGCCCCAGCATTTT
TRBV11-2	-	once	TRBJ1-2	CASSLDQAVGGYTF	TGTGCCAGCAGCTTAGATCAGGCAGTTGGCGGGTACACCTTC
TRBV27	-	-	TRBJ1-5	CASSSSTGRFGQPQHF	TGTGCCAGCAGTTCTTCAACAGGGCGGTTCGGTCAGCCCCAGCATTTT
TRBV5-6	-	-	TRBJ2-3	CASNRWRGDTDTQYF	TGTGCCAGCAACCGCTGGAGAGGCGACACAGATACGCAGTATTTT
TRBV20-1	-	-	TRBJ2-7	CSARGTSNGVDEQYF	TGCAGTGCTAGGGGGACGTCAAACGGGGTTGACGAGCAGTACTTC
TRBV25-1	-	-	TRBJ1-2	CASSEERGPPGYTF	TGTGCCAGCAGTGAAGAACGGGGCCCTCCTGGCTACACCTTC